The rows below give T cell receptor beta chains drawn from one sample of a study of T cell repertoires in cytomegalovirus infection. From the reads, TCRdb called clonotypes with MiXCR, one entry per CDR3 protein. Counted here are hundreds of thousands of distinct CDR3 sequences, more than 20% occurring once; the ten biggest clones make up around 8%. Sequenced: CD8+ T cells from PBMCs. Receptors originate from a human donor in good health (CMV status not recorded). Some clones in this sample may be carry-over from other donors' samples. Each CDR3 is given without its conserved first and last residue. Fields, in order: J gene, V gene, CDR3 protein.

TRBJ1-1,TRBV6-2/TRBV6-3,AGGHTNTEAF
TRBJ1-1,TRBV6-6,ASSPIPTVINTEAF
TRBJ2-1,TRBV19,ASAGTEDNEQF
TRBJ2-3,TRBV10-3,AISESRGSSTDTQY
TRBJ2-3,TRBV15,ATSRVGDSTDTQY
TRBJ1-2,TRBV19,ASRRALDGYT
TRBJ2-3,TRBV25-1,ASSGQGRAQDTQY
TRBJ2-1,TRBV7-4,ASSLSSRPGLPYNEQF
TRBJ2-1,TRBV20-1,SARDRDSQRSYNEQF
TRBJ2-1,TRBV19,ASSNRGLDEQF
TRBJ2-1,TRBV7-6,ASSLVLGEATVSYNEQF
TRBJ1-1,TRBV7-9,ASSYGRINEAF
TRBJ2-5,TRBV6-5,ASSLSLAGAETQY
TRBJ2-1,TRBV7-9,ASSRSPGPQRPYNEQF
TRBJ1-4,TRBV7-9,ASSSGQGSEKLF
TRBJ1-5,TRBV5-6,ASSLGRGQGWSWERPQH
TRBJ1-1,TRBV5-6,ASRGPGMNTEAF
TRBJ2-1,TRBV7-9,ASSSGSNEQF
TRBJ2-2,TRBV11-2,ASSLGVGERELF
TRBJ1-2,TRBV28,ASSLSYRGQNYGYT
TRBJ2-1,TRBV27,ASSLAGGSNEQF
TRBJ2-5,TRBV15,ATSRVRQNSREGAQY
TRBJ2-5,TRBV20-1,SARVGGGARETQY
TRBJ2-5,TRBV2,ASSAIAGGRGETQY
TRBJ2-3,TRBV7-6,ASSLTSGGARSTDTQY
TRBJ1-1,TRBV27,ASLPDRGQFMNTEAF
TRBJ2-1,TRBV24-1,ATSAPLTSNEQF
TRBJ1-1,TRBV7-9,ASSGYRAPEAF
TRBJ2-3,TRBV27,ASSPLQRGTDTQY
TRBJ2-7,TRBV7-4,ASSLRVGAFYEQY
TRBJ1-2,TRBV20-1,SAPGRGLNYGYT
TRBJ2-5,TRBV4-1,ASSQVGDQETQY
TRBJ2-2,TRBV12-5,ASGLRTGELF
TRBJ2-7,TRBV2,ASSELGGIEQY
TRBJ1-1,TRBV5-1,ASSFPGESTEAF
TRBJ2-7,TRBV7-6,ASSAGPREAIYEQY
TRBJ2-2,TRBV7-9,ASSSLGTGTHPGELF
TRBJ1-1,TRBV4-3,ASSQPAGTEAF